Listed below are T cell receptor beta chains from one sample, sequenced in a study of control samples from healthy donors and cancer patients. Only in-frame clones appear in the TCRdb table, and some are missing; sequencing was by immunoSEQ multiplex PCR. This sample has over 100,000 clones, with 90% found just once. The specimen sequenced was blood. The source is a man aged 35 to 55 in good health. Each CDR3 is given with its conserved first and last residue. The order of the fields is D gene, J gene, V gene, clone size, CDR3 protein. A D gene is named only where the DNA matches it firmly. Clone sizes are given selectively: once, few, many, or a class where the clone is expanded.

>.|TRBJ1-4|TRBV27|.
CASLPRFGEKLFF
>.|TRBJ2-7|TRBV10-3|.
CAISGSYEQYF
>.|TRBJ2-1|TRBV7-6|.
CASSSRGVHVNYNEQFF
>TRBD1|TRBJ1-2|TRBV2|.
CASSPGTAYGYTF
>.|TRBJ1-5|TRBV5-6|.
CASSYTDPTGSMGPQHF
>.|TRBJ1-2|TRBV9|.
CASSVDPATNYGYTF
>.|TRBJ2-2|TRBV6-5|.
CASNGDGGHTGELFF
>.|TRBJ2-7|TRBV12-3/TRBV12-4|.
CASSHNYEQYF
>TRBD1|TRBJ2-1|TRBV5-6|once
CASSFLYRGHQYNEQFF
>.|TRBJ1-5|TRBV7-8|.
CASSFVDQPQHF
>TRBD2|TRBJ2-1|TRBV5-1|.
CASSLYSGGSSSYNEQFF
>TRBD1|TRBJ2-5|TRBV7-6|.
CASRTGASNQETQYF
>.|TRBJ1-4|TRBV3-1/TRBV3-2|.
CASSPRQLPSEKLFF
>.|TRBJ1-1|TRBV2|.
CASSGSAGSTEAFF
>TRBD1|TRBJ2-5|TRBV3-1/TRBV3-2|once
CASSLDQGTGRTQYF
>.|TRBJ2-2|TRBV4-1|few
CASSQESPGELFF
>.|TRBJ2-3|TRBV7-6|.
CASSLGGHVSDTQYF
>.|TRBJ2-5|TRBV7-7|.
CASSLYRGSGTYETQYF
>.|TRBJ1-4|TRBV28|.
CASSTQGLGATNEKLFF
>TRBD2|TRBJ2-3|TRBV5-5|.
CASSSSGTSSLNTQYF
>.|TRBJ1-6|TRBV9|.
CASSFSLDSNSPLHF
>.|TRBJ2-1|TRBV19|.
CASMTGDAYNEQFF
>TRBD2|TRBJ2-3|TRBV6-5|.
CASSYLGAGGSTQYF
>TRBD1|TRBJ1-2|TRBV15|.
CATSARGQVYGYTF
>.|TRBJ2-7|TRBV5-1|once
CASTIGTKYEQYF
>.|TRBJ1-6|TRBV2|.
CASSELGEQISPLHF
>.|TRBJ1-3|TRBV7-8|.
CASSLGYTRAFSGNTIYF
>.|TRBJ1-3|TRBV29-1|.
CSVAAEQSGNTIYF
>.|TRBJ1-3|TRBV21-1|.
CASSKRRGPHSGNTIYF
>.|TRBJ1-6|TRBV6-1|.
CASSEAFLNSPLHF
>.|TRBJ2-3|TRBV7-6|.
CASSARTDTQYF